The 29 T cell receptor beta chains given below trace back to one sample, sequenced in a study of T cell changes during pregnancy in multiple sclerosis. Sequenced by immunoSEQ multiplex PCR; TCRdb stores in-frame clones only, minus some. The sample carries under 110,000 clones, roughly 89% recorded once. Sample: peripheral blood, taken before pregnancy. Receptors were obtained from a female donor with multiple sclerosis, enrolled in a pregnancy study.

The CDR3, as DNA: TGTGCCATCAGTGAGCGCCAGGGGTCAGGAAACACCATATATTTT. Its protein is CAISERQGSGNTIYF. V is TRBV10-3 and J is TRBJ1-3; TRBD1 is a possible D gene (6 bases). There are 15 residues in the CDR3. The germline V gene has CDR1 ENHRY and CDR2 SYGVKD. The V end lost 2 bases, the J end lost 4 bases, and 12 bases lay between the germline ends.

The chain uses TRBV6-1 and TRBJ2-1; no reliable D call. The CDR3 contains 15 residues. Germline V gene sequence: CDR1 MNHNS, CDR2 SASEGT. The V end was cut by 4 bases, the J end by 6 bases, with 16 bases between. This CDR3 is CASSGSTSGRNEQFF. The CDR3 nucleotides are TGTGCCAGCAGTGGTTCGACTTCCGGCCGCAATGAGCAGTTCTTC.

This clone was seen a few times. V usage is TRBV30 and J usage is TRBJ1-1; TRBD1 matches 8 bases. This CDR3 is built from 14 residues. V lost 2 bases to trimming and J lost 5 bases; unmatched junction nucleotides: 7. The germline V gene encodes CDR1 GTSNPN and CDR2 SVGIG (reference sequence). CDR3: CAWSPDRGDTEAFF. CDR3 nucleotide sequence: TGTGCCTGGAGTCCAGACAGGGGTGATACTGAAGCTTTCTTT.

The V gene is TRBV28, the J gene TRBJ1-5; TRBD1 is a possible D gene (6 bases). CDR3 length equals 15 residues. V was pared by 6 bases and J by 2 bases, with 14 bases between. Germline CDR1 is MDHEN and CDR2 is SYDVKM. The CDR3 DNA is TGTGCCAGCAGATTAGGAGGACAGCGCAATCAGCCCCAGCATTTT. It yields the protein CASRLGGQRNQPQHF.

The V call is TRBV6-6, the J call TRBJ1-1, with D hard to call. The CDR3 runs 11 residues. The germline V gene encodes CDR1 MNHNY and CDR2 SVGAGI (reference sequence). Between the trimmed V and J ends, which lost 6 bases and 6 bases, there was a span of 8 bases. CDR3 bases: TGTGCCAGCAGCACTAGATCTGAAGCTTTCTTT. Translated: CASSTRSEAFF.

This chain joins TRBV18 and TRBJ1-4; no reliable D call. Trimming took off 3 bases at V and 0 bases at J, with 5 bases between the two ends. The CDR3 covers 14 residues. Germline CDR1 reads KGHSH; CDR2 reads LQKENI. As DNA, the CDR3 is TGTGCCAGCTCACCCGAGGCAACTAATGAAAAACTGTTTTTT. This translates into CASSPEATNEKLFF.

CDR3: CAISDGGGVSILYGYTF. CDR3 in DNA: TGTGCCATCAGTGATGGAGGGGGGGTTTCGATCCTCTATGGCTACACCTTC. The chain carries TRBV10-3 and TRBJ1-2, with D possibly TRBD1 on 6 matching bases. Germline V gives CDR1 ENHRY, CDR2 SYGVKD. CDR3 length: 17 residues. V lost 3 bases and J 4 bases, leaving 21 bases between the germline ends.

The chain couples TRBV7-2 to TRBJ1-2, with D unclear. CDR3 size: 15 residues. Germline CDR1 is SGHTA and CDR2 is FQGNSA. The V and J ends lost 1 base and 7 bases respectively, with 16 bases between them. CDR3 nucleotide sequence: TGTGCCAGCAGCTTAGATTTCTCAAACCCCGGTGGCTACACCTTC. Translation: CASSLDFSNPGGYTF.

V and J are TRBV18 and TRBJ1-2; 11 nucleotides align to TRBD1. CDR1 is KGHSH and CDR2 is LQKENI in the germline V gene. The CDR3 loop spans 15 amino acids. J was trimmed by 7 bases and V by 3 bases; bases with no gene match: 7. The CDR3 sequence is CASSPGTGGEFGYTF. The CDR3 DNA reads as TGTGCCAGCTCACCTGGGACAGGGGGGGAGTTTGGCTACACCTTC.

CDR3 DNA sequence: TGTGCCAGCAGTGAGGGCCGAAGCTACTCCTACGAGCAGTACTTC. This gives the protein CASSEGRSYSYEQYF. The genes are TRBV2 and TRBJ2-7; D gene ambiguous. The germline V gene has CDR1 SNHLY and CDR2 FYNNEI. Trimming removed 3 bases at V and 0 bases at J, with 12 bases between. The CDR3 runs to 15 residues.

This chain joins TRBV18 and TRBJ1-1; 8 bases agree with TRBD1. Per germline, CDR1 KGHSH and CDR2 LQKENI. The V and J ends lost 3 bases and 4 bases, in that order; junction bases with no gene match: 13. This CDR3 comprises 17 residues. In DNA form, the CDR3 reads TGTGCCAGCTCACCTCAACAGGGGGGATCTTCATTCACTGAAGCTTTCTTT. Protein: CASSPQQGGSSFTEAFF.

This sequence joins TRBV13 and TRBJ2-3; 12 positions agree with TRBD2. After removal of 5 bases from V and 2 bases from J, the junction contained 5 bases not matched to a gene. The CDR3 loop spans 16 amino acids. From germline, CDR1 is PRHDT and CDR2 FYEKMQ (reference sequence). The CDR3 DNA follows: TGTGCCAGCAGCCTGACTAGCGGGAGAAACACAGATACGCAGTATTTT. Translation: CASSLTSGRNTDTQYF.

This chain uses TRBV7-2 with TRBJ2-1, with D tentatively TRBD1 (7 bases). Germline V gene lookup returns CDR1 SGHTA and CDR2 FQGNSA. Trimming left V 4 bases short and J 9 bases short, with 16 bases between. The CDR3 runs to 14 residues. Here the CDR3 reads CASSSQGGSGEQFF. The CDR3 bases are TGTGCCAGCAGCTCCCAGGGGGGTTCGGGTGAGCAGTTCTTC.

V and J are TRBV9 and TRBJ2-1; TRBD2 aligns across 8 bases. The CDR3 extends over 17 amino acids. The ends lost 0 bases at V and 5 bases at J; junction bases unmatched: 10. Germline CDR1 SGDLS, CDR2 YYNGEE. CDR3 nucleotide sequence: TGTGCCAGCAGCGTAGATGGTGGACTAGCCCCCCACAATGAGCAGTTCTTC. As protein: CASSVDGGLAPHNEQFF.

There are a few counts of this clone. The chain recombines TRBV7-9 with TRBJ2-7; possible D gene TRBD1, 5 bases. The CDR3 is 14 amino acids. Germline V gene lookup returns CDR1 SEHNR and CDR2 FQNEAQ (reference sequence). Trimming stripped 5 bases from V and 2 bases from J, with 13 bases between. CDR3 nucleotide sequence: TGTGCCAGCAGCGGAACGGACAAGCCCTACGAGCAGTACTTC. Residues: CASSGTDKPYEQYF.

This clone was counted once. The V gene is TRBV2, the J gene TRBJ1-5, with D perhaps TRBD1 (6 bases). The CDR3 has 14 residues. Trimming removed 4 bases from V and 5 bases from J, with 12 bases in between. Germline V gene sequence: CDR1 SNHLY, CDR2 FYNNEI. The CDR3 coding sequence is TGTGCCAGCAGTGGGGAAAACAGGGATCAGCCCCAGCATTTT. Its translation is CASSGENRDQPQHF.

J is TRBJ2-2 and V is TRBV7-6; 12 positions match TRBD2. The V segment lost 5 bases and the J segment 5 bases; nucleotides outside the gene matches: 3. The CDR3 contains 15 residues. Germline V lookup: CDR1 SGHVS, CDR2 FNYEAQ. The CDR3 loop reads CASSTTSGGTGELFF. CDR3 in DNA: TGTGCCAGCAGCACAACTAGCGGGGGGACCGGGGAGCTGTTTTTT.

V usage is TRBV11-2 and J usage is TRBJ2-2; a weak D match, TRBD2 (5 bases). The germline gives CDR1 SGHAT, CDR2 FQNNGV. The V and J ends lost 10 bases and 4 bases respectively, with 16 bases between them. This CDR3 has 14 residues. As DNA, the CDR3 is TGTGCCACCTCATCGGGGTCCGGCACCGGGGAGCTGTTTTTT. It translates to CATSSGSGTGELFF.

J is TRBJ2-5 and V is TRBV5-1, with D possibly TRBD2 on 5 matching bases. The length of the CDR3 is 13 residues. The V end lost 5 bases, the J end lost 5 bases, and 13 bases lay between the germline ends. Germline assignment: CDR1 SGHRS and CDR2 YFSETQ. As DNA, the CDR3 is TGCGCCAGCAGTCGGGGTTTCGGGGAGACCCAGTACTTC. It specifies CASSRGFGETQYF.

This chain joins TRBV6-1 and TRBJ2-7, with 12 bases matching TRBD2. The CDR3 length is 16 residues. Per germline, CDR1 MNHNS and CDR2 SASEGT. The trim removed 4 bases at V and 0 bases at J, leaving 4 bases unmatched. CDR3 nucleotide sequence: TGTGCCAGCAGTGGACTAGCGGGAGCTTCCTCCTACGAGCAGTACTTC. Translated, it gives CASSGLAGASSYEQYF.

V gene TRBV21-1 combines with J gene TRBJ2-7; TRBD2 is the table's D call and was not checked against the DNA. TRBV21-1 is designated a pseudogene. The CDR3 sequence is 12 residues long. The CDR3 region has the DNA TGTGCCTCCAAGGCGGGGGTAGGGGAGCAGTACTTC. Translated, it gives CASKAGVGEQYF.

The CDR3 loop is CASSGFSGLAGPGPDTQYF. The CDR3 coding sequence is TGTGCCAGCAGCGGGTTTTCGGGGCTAGCGGGCCCGGGTCCAGATACGCAGTATTTT. This chain uses TRBV11-3 with TRBJ2-3, with 8 bases aligning to TRBD2. V dropped 5 bases and J dropped 4; count of bases not matched to a gene: 20. Per germline, CDR1 SGHNT and CDR2 YENEEA. The length of the CDR3 is 19 residues.

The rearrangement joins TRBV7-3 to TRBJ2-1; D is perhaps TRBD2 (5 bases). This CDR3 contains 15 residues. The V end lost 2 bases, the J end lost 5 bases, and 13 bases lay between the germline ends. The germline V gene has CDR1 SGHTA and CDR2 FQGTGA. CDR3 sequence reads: CASSLGSGINNEQFF. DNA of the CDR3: TGTGCCAGCAGCTTAGGCTCGGGGATTAACAATGAGCAGTTCTTC.

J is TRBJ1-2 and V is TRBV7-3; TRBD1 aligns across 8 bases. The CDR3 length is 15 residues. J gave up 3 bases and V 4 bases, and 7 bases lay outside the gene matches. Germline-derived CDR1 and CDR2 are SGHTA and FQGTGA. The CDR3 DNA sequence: TGTGCCAGCAGCTCGACGACAGGGGCGGACTATGGCTACACCTTC. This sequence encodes CASSSTTGADYGYTF. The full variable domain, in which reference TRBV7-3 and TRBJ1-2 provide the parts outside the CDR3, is GAGVSQTPSNKVTEKGKYVELRCDPISGHTALYWYRQSLGQGPEFLIYFQGTGAADDSGLPNDRFFAVRPEGSVSTLKIQRTERGDSAVYLCASSSTTGADYGYTFGSGTRLTVV.

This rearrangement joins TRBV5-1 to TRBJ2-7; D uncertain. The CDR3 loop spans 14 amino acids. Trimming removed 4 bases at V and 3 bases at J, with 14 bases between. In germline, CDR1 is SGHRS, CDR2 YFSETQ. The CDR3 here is CASSPTWSYYEQYF. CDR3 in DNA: TGCGCCAGCAGCCCGACGTGGAGCTACTACGAGCAGTACTTC.

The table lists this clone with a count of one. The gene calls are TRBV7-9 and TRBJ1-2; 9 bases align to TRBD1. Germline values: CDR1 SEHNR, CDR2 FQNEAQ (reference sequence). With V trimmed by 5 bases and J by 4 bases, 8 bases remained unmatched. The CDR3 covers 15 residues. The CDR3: CASSSWDRASYGYTF. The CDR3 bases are TGTGCCAGCAGCAGCTGGGACAGGGCTTCCTATGGCTACACCTTC.

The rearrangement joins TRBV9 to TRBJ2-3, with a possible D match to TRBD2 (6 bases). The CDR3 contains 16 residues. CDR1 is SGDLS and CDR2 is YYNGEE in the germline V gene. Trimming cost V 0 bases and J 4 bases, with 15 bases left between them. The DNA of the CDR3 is TGTGCCAGCAGCGTAGGGACGGGAGTGGGTGCAGATACGCAGTATTTT. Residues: CASSVGTGVGADTQYF.

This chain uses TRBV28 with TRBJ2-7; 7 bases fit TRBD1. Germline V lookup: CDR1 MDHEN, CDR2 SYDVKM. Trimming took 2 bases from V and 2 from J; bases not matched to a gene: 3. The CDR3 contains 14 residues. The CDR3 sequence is CASSLTGETYEQYF. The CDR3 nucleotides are TGTGCCAGCAGTTTAACAGGGGAGACCTACGAGCAGTACTTC.

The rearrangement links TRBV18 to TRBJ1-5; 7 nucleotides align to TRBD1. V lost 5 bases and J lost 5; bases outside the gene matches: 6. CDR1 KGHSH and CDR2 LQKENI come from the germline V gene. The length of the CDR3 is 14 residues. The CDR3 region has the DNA TGTGCCAGCTCATTGACAGGGATCGATCAGCCCCAGCATTTT. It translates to CASSLTGIDQPQHF. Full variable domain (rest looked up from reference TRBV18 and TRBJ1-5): NAGVMQNPRHLVRRRGQEARLRCSPMKGHSHVYWYRQLPEEGLKFMVYLQKENIIDESGMPKERFSAEFPKEGPSILRIQQVVRGDSAAYFCASSLTGIDQPQHFGDGTRLSIL.